These 10 T cell receptor beta chains were all obtained from the same sample, sequenced in a study of tumor and adjacent non-tumor tissue in lung cancer. No cell sorting was done before RNA was extracted from the tissue. Distant lung tissue was collected more than 3 cm away from the tumor edge. A modified ARM-PCR protocol with three rounds of nested PCR amplified TCRbeta. From the multiplex PCR reads, TCRdb called clonotypes with MiXCR, one entry per CDR3 protein. Of tens of thousands of distinct CDR3 sequences listed, about 82% are singletons. Sample: distant non-tumor lung tissue. All receptors come from a man in his sixties with non-small cell lung cancer.

This clonotype was observed a few times. The rearrangement uses TRBV20-1 and TRBJ2-1; the match to TRBD2 covers 14 bases. The V gene's germline CDR1 is DFQATT and CDR2 SNEGSKA (reference sequence). This CDR3 comprises 15 residues. The J segment lost 8 bases and the V segment lost 0 bases, leaving 3 bases of the junction unmatched. The CDR3 nucleotides read TGCAGTGCTAGAGACTCGGGACTAGCGGGAGATGAGCAGTTCTTC. As protein: CSARDSGLAGDEQFF.

The chain links TRBV20-1 to TRBJ2-3; maybe TRBD2 (5 bases). This CDR3 region has 14 residues. V was trimmed by 7 bases and J by 6 bases, leaving 20 bases between them. In germline, CDR1 is DFQATT, CDR2 SNEGSKA (reference sequence). The CDR3 region is CSVPAEGPSDTQYF. CDR3 nucleotide sequence: TGCAGTGTCCCTGCCGAGGGCCCTTCGGATACGCAGTATTTT.

Points on this clonotype: Possible read error: a much larger clone is one base away. The V and J genes are TRBV11-2 and TRBJ2-7; a possible D gene is TRBD1 (6 bases). V gave up 0 bases and J gave up 6 bases, with 12 bases separating them. CDR3 length equals 14 residues. In germline, CDR1 is SGHAT, CDR2 FQNNGV. The CDR3 bases are TGTGCCAGCAGCTTAGATCGGGGACATGGCGAGCAGTACTTC. This translates into CASSLDRGHGEQYF.

Comments on this clonotype: This is likely a read error, given that the CDR3 carries no conserved phenylalanine or tryptophan at its end. The rearrangement links TRBV11-1 to TRBJ2-1, with TRBD2 as a possible D gene (6 bases). V shed 2 bases and J shed 11 bases, with 28 bases lying between them. The CDR3 totals 18 residues. The germline CDR1 and CDR2 sequences are SGHAT and FQDESV (reference sequence). DNA of the CDR3: TGTGCCAGCAGCTTACCGCAAGTCTATGCGGGGCAGACCCCCCAGCAGTTCTAC. Its translation: CASSLPQVYAGQTPQQFY.

With respect to this clonotype: At one of its ends the junction is not consistent with the germline gene, which may arise from a read error. The chain is built from TRBV6-5 and TRBJ1-5; D is perhaps TRBD1 (6 bases). Germline values: CDR1 MNHEY, CDR2 SVGAGI. The CDR3 contains 15 residues. The chain's CDR3 is CATSYLQGSNQPQHF. CDR3 nucleotide sequence: TGTGCCACCAGTTACCTACAGGGAAGTAATCAGCCCCAGCACTTT.

This clonotype has only a few counts. The chain joins TRBV28 to TRBJ2-7, with a possible D match to TRBD1 (5 bases). CDR1 is MDHEN, CDR2 SYDVKM, per germline. There are 14 residues in the CDR3. V dropped 3 bases and J dropped 6 bases, with 15 bases sitting between them. The CDR3 protein is CASSFYQGIREQYF. In DNA form, the CDR3 reads TGTGCCAGCAGTTTCTATCAGGGAATCCGCGAGCAGTACTTC.

Details on this clonotype: It is likely a read error, because the conserved phenylalanine at the end of the CDR3 is missing. The rearrangement uses TRBV11-2 and TRBJ2-3, with D possibly being TRBD2 (7 bases). Germline CDR1 SGHAT, CDR2 FQNNGV. The CDR3 length is 14 residues. V lost 7 bases, J lost 11 bases, and 22 bases lay in between. The CDR3 nucleotides are TGTGCCAGCAACTCTCTATCGGGGGGCGTTCAGCAGTATTTA. It yields the protein CASNSLSGGVQQYL.

In regard to this clonotype: The conserved final phenylalanine or tryptophan is absent from the CDR3, which likely points to a read error. The limits of the CDR3 on the DNA are not certain, so only TCRdb's listed CDR3 is given. The V gene is TRBV11-2, the J gene TRBJ2-6; the D call TRBD1 from the table was never checked on the DNA. The CDR3 has 19 amino acids, counting both end residues. In germline, CDR1 is SGHAT, CDR2 FQNNGV. The CDR3 sequence: CASSLVPKDRPSGANVPTI.

Only a few counts were recorded for this clonotype. Compared with germline, one end of the junction differs, possibly owing to a read error. The chain recombines TRBV7-9 with TRBJ1-5; D ambiguous. Germline CDR1 reads SEHNR; CDR2 reads FQNEAQ (reference sequence). The CDR3 consists of 16 residues. This chain's CDR3 is CVSSFNGVGGNQPQHF. The CDR3 bases are TGTGTCAGCAGCTTCAATGGGGTCGGGGGCAATCAGCCCCAGCATTTT.

Remarks on this clonotype: A junction end diverges from the germline sequence, so it may reflect a read error. The chain is built from TRBV11-1 and TRBJ2-5; TRBD1 aligns across 7 bases. Germline-derived CDR1 and CDR2 are SGHAT and FQDESV (reference sequence). This CDR3 is built from 15 residues. CDR3 in amino acids: CASSLEGQNQESQYF. The CDR3 coding sequence is TGTGCCAGCAGCTTAGAGGGACAGAACCAAGAGAGCCAGTACTTC.